This is a list of T cell receptor beta chains from one sample in a study of CXCR3-negative and CXCR3-positive naive CD8 T cells. No DNA is given; TCRdb re-called the 5' RACE reads and lists each CDR3 protein once. This sample's clone table lists about 40,000 distinct CDR3 sequences. The sample comprised naive CXCR3- CD8+ T cells from blood. These receptors were collected from a human donor in good health. Some clones in this sample may be carry-over from other donors' samples. CDR3s include the opening cysteine and the closing phenylalanine or tryptophan.

j_gene	v_gene	CDR3aa
TRBJ2-3	TRBV29-1	CSVETPREADTQYF
TRBJ1-2	TRBV28	CASSRGNYGYTF
TRBJ1-1	TRBV4-3	CASSVTGETEAFF
TRBJ2-3	TRBV28	CASSFRGGGLDTQYF
TRBJ2-1	TRBV28	CASTDDRGPYNEQFF
TRBJ2-2	TRBV5-5	CASSSFMEWNTGELFF
TRBJ2-7	TRBV20-1	CSARTTGISYEQYF
TRBJ2-1	TRBV29-1	CSVEGLAGVGEQFF
TRBJ2-7	TRBV29-1	CSVDRGGEQYF
TRBJ1-2	TRBV10-3	CAISEAGTGGYANYGYTF
TRBJ2-7	TRBV10-2	CASSDQTSEGPYEQYF
TRBJ1-2	TRBV10-3	CAISEAKYNYGYTF
TRBJ1-1	TRBV7-9	CASSLNQERNTEAFF
TRBJ2-4	TRBV29-1	CSVVTGAGENIQYF
TRBJ1-1	TRBV4-1	CASSQEQRQGTEAFF
TRBJ1-1	TRBV29-1	CSVEPPNTEAFF
TRBJ2-2	TRBV6-2/TRBV6-3	CASSNVLRGELFF
TRBJ1-2	TRBV25-1	CASSAPGTPYGYTF